A single T cell receptor beta chain is shown here with its context. Its antigen is unknown. Being one base from a much bigger clone, this may be a read error. What was amplified from RNA transcripts were TCR beta CDR3 regions. RT-PCR in the first round (using the HTBI primer set) targeted the TCR CDR3. TCRdb processed the multiplex PCR reads anew with MiXCR; each CDR3 protein has one entry. Among more than 500,000 distinct CDR3 sequences, 11% to 15% were seen once, and the ten largest hold about 14%. The data derive from a study of T cells in Graves' hyperthyroidism and ophthalmopathy. Overall study results and limits: Expanded thyroid clonotypes (above 0.001) were mostly also found in blood.

The length of the CDR3 is 13 residues. CDR1 and CDR2 (germline): MDHEN, SYDVKM. V was shortened by 6 bases and J by 8 bases, with 16 bases between the two germline ends. Exclusion criteria comprised uncontrolled infection, other autoimmune disease, pregnancy or lactation. The sequence came from a woman in her 40s with Graves' hyperthyroidism. The rearrangement links TRBV28 to TRBJ1-2, with a tentative D call TRBD1 (6 bases). Sequencing was carried out using blood. The CDR3 region has the DNA TGTGCCAGCAGCAAGCCCCAGGGGTACGGCTACACCTTC. Protein product: CASSKPQGYGYTF.